The present TCR beta chain was sequenced within a study of shared clonotypes between healthy human individuals. Study-wide points: How much donors shared clonotypes was expected to be affected by sequencing depth. Relative to their counterparts shared across all four donors, non-shared clonotypes exhibited diminished generation probabilities.

Trimming took 2 bases from V and 4 from J, leaving 15 bases between them. Germline assignment: CDR1 ENHRY and CDR2 SYGVKD. This CDR3 has 16 residues. As concerns this clone: Its cognate antigen is unknown.

Genomic DNA from each subset was divided evenly over several immunoSEQ plates. Method: immunoSEQ multiplex PCR; TCRdb's copy keeps in-frame clones and lacks some. The data show more than 2,000,000 clones, approximately 93% seen once. The rearrangement uses TRBV10-3 and TRBJ1-5; possibly TRBD1 for D (5 bases). The sequence was collected from a man younger than 30 in good health. Some clones in this sample may be carry-over from other donors' samples. The sequencing sample was made of naive CD4+ T cells from PBMCs. Subset defined: CD45RA+ positively selected. CDR3 sequence reads: CAISERGVRGNQPQHF. In DNA, the CDR3 is TGTGCCATCAGTGAGAGGGGAGTGCGGGGTAATCAGCCCCAGCATTTT.